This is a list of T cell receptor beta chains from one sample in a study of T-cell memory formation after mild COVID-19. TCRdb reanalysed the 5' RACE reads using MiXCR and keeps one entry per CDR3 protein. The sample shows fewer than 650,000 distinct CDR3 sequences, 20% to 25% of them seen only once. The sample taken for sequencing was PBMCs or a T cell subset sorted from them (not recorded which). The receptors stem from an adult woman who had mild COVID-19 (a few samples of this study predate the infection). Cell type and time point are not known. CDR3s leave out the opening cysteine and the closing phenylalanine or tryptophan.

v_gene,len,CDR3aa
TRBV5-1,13,ASSPPDGNTGELF
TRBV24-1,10,ATSRGLTTQY
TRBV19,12,ASHSYPIQGAAF
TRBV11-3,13,ASSFLTTSYNEQF
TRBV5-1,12,ASSLGSGSDEQY
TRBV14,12,ASSQDPGQTEAF
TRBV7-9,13,ASSLVTSGNNEQF
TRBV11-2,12,ASSLDPGGETQY
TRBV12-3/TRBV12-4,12,ASSPWGVGGELF
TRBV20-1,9,SASRLYEQY
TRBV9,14,ASSVEDRGGPDTQY
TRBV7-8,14,ASSSSSPTVEAGYT
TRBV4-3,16,ASSQDDPQRAPYRVVF
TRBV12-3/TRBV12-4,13,ASSPRTGIAYEQY
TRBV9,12,ASSFGTVNEKLF
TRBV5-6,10,ASSLGGNTQY
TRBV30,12,AWSKVQMNTEAF
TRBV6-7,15,ASRAKTGVGSNQPQH
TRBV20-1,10,SASVRGETQY
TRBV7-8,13,ASSLLAGGTGELF
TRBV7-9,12,ASSPQGGLYGYT
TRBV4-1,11,ASSQGPRGAQY
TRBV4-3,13,ASSQARGKAYEQY
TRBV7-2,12,ASSLGTGSYGYT
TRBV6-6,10,ASSSTGAEQF
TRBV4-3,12,ASSQDVRGETQY
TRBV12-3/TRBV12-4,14,ASSFFVNSGSHEQY
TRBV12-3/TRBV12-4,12,VDRIFNSTDTQY
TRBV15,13,ATSSTGASTDTQY
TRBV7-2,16,ASSLMAPGLAGEYEQY
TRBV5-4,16,ASSQGLAGGASTDTQY
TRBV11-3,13,ASSSRAGGASEQY
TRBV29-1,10,SVQGRGTEAF
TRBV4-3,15,ASSQDRVASSYNEQF
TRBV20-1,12,SGATSGSAIEQF